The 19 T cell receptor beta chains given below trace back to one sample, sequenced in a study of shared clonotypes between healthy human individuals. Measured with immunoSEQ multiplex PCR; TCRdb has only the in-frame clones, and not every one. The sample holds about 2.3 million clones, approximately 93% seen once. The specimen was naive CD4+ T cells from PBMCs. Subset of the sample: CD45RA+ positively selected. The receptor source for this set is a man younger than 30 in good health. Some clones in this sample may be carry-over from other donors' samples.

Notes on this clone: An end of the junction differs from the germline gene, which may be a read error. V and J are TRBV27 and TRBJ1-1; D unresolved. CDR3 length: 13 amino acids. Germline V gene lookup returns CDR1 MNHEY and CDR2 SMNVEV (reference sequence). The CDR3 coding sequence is TGTGCCAGCAGATTATGGGGAAACACTGAAGCTTTCTTT. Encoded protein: CASRLWGNTEAFF.

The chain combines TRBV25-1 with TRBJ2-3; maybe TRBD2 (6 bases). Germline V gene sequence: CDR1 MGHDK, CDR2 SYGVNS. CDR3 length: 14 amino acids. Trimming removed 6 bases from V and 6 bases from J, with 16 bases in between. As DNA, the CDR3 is TGTGCCAGCAGCTGGGGGGAGGCCCTGGATACGCAGTATTTT. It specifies CASSWGEALDTQYF. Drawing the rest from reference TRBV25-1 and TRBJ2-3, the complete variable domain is EADIYQTPRYLVIGTGKKITLECSQTMGHDKMYWYQQDPGMELHLIHYSYGVNSTEKGDLSSESTVSRIRTEHFPLTLESARPSHTSQYLCASSWGEALDTQYFGPGTRLTVL.

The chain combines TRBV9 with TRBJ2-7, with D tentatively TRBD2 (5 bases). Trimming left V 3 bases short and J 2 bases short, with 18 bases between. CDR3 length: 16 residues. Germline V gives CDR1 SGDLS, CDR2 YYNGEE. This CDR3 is CASSGGPRTGPYEQYF. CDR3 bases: TGTGCCAGCAGCGGAGGGCCCAGGACGGGCCCCTACGAGCAGTACTTC.

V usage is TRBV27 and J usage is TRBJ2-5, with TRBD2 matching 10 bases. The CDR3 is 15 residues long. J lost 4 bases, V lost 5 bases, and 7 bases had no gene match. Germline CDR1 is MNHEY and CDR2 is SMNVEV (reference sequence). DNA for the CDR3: TGTGCCAGCAGTCCCCTAGCGGGAGCGGGAGAGACCCAGTACTTC. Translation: CASSPLAGAGETQYF.

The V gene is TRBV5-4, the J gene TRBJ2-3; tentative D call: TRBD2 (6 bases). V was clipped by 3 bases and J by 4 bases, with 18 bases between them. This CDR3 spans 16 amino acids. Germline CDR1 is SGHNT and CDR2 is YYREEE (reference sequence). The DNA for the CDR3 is TGTGCCAGCAGCTCCCCACTAGCCTCCCTCCCAGATACGCAGTATTTT. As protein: CASSSPLASLPDTQYF. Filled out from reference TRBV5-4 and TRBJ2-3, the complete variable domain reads ETGVTQSPTHLIKTRGQQVTLRCSSQSGHNTVSWYQQALGQGPQFIFQYYREEENGRGNFPPRFSGLQFPNYSSELNVNALELDDSALYLCASSSPLASLPDTQYFGPGTRLTVL.

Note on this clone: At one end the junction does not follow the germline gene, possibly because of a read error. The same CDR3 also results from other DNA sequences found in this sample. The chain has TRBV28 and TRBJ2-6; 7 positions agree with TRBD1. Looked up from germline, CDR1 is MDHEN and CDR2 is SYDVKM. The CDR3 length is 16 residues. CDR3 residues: CASSFPGQAGANVLTF. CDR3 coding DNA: TGTGCCAGCAGTTTCCCCGGACAGGCTGGGGCTAACGTCCTGACTTTC.

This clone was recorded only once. CDR3 bases: TGTGCCAGCTCACCGGCTTCGGCAGAAGAGACCCAGTACTTC. Translated, it gives CASSPASAEETQYF. This chain uses TRBV18 with TRBJ2-5; D uncertain. Trimming pared 3 bases from V and 3 bases from J, leaving 11 bases between. This CDR3 has 14 amino acids. Looked up from germline, CDR1 is KGHSH and CDR2 is LQKENI. The whole variable domain, filled in from reference TRBV18 and TRBJ2-5, reads NAGVMQNPRHLVRRRGQEARLRCSPMKGHSHVYWYRQLPEEGLKFMVYLQKENIIDESGMPKERFSAEFPKEGPSILRIQQVVRGDSAAYFCASSPASAEETQYFGPGTRLLVL.

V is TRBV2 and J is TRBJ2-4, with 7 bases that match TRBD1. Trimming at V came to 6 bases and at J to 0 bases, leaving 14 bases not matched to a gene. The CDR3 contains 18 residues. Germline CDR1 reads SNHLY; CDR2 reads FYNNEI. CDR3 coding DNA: TGTGCCAGCAGATCCCCACCGGGGACAGACGTAGCCAAAAACATTCAGTACTTC. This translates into CASRSPPGTDVAKNIQYF.

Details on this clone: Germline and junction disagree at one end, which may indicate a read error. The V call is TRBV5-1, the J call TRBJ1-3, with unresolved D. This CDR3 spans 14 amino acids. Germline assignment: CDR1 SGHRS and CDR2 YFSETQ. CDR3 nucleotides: TGCGCCAGCAGTTTGGCACAACCTGGAAACACCATATATTTT. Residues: CASSLAQPGNTIYF.

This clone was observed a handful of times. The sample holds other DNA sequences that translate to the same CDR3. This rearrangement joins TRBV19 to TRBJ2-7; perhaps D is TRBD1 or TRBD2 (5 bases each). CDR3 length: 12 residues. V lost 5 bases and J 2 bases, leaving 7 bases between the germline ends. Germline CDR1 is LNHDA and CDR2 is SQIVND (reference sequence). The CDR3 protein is CASSSGPYEQYF. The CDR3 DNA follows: TGTGCCAGTAGTTCGGGACCCTACGAGCAGTACTTC.

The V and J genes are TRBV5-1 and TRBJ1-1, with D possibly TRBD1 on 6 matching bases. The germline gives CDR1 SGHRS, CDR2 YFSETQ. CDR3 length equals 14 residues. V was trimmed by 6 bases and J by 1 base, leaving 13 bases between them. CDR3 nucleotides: TGCGCCAGCAAATTGGGGGCTCCGAACACTGAAGCTTTCTTT. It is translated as CASKLGAPNTEAFF.

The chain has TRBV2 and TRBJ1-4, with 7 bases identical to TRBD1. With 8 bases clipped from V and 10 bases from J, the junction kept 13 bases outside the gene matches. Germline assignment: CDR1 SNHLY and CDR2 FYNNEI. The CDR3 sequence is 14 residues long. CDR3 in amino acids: CASLRGQGPGKLFF. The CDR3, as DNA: TGTGCCAGCCTAAGGGGGCAGGGGCCGGGAAAACTGTTTTTT.

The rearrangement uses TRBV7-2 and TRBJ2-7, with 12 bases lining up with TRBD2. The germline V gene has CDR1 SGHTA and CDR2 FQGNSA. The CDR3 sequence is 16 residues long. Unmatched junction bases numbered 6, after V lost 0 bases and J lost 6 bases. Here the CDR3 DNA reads TGTGCCAGCAGCTTAGCTCTGACTAGCGGGAGCCGCGAGCAGTACTTC. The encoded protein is CASSLALTSGSREQYF.

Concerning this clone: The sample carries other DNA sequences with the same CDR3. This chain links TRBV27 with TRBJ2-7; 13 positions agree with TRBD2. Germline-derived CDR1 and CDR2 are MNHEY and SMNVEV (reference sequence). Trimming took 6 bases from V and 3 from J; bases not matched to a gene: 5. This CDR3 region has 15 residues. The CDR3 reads CASSPGLAGFYEQYF. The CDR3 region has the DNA TGTGCCAGCAGCCCGGGACTAGCGGGGTTCTACGAGCAGTACTTC.

This chain's CDR3 is CASSVGEGLAWGYTF. For the CDR3, the DNA is TGTGCCAGCAGCGTGGGGGAGGGGCTAGCTTGGGGCTACACCTTC. This chain uses TRBV9 with TRBJ1-2, with D tentatively TRBD1 (5 bases). Germline CDR1 reads SGDLS; CDR2 reads YYNGEE. This CDR3 contains 15 residues. Trimming removed 2 bases from V and 8 bases from J, with 19 bases in between.

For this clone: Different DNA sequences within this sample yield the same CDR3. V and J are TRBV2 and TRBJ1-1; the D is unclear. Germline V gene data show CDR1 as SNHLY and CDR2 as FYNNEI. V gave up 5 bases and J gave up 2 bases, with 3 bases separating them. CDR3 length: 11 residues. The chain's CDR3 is CASSRNTEAFF. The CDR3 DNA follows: TGTGCCAGCAGTAGAAACACTGAAGCTTTCTTT.

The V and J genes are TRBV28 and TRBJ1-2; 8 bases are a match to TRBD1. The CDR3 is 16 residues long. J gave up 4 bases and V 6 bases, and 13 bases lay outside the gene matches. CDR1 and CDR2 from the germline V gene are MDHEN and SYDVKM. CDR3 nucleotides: TGTGCCAGCAGGAGAGGCGTCCCAGGGGGCGGCTATGGCTACACCTTC. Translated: CASRRGVPGGGYGYTF.

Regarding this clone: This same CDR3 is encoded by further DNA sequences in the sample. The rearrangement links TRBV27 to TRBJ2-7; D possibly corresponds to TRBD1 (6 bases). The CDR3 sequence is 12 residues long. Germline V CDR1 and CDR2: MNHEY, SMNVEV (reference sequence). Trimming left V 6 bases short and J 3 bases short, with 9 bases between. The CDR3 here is CASRDRVYEQYF. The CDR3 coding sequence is TGTGCCAGCAGGGACAGAGTCTACGAGCAGTACTTC.

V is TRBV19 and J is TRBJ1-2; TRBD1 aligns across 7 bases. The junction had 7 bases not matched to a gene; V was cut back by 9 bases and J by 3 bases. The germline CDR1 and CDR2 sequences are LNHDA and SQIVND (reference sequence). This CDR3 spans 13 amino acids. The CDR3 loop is CASATGFDYGYTF. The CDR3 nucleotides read TGTGCCAGCGCGACAGGGTTCGACTATGGCTACACCTTC.